These 9 T cell receptor beta chains originate from one sample sequenced in a study of cytomegalovirus exposure and HLA in healthy donors (TCRdb year 2017). The receptor library was made with the immunoSEQ multiplex PCR assay. A mixture of 60 forward primers for TCR Vbeta segments and 13 reverse primers for TCR Jbeta segments was used in the multiplex PCR. Here the immuneACCESS table is served through TCRdb, limited to in-frame sequences with V and J called. Missing clones are a known gap in these copies; in checked studies unresolved V genes cover under half, and the rest lacks a known reason. The sample table records some 85,000 clones; approximately 84% of these occur just once. The top ten clonotypes cover 2.4% of the sample. Sequenced material: PBMCs. The receptors derive from a woman aged 45 to 65 in good health and CMV-seronegative.

The J gene is TRBJ2-3, the V gene TRBV4-1; a weak D match, TRBD1 (6 bases). Trimming shortened V by 3 bases and J by 0 bases, and 19 bases separated the two germline ends. This CDR3 is built from 18 residues. CDR1 is MGHRA and CDR2 is YSYEKL in the germline V gene. The CDR3, as DNA: TGCGCCAGCAGCCACCCTACAGGGACAACAGCTAGCACAGATACGCAGTATTTT. Translation gives CASSHPTGTTASTDTQYF.

The rearrangement links TRBV5-4 to TRBJ1-5; a weak D match, TRBD1 (6 bases). The germline V gene has CDR1 SGHNT and CDR2 YYREEE (reference sequence). Trimming took off 0 bases at V and 6 bases at J, with 7 bases between the two ends. The CDR3 is made up of 13 amino acids. In DNA, the CDR3 is TGTGCCAGCAGCTTGGTAGGGGGTCAGCCCCAGCATTTT. It translates to CASSLVGGQPQHF.

The chain links TRBV5-1 to TRBJ2-1; 8 nucleotides align to TRBD2. V dropped 5 bases and J dropped 7; count of bases not matched to a gene: 17. The CDR3 loop spans 17 amino acids. Germline assignment: CDR1 SGHRS and CDR2 YFSETQ. CDR3 loop: CASRIAGGGRGWNEQFF. Here the CDR3 DNA reads TGCGCCAGCAGAATCGCGGGGGGCGGGAGAGGGTGGAATGAGCAGTTCTTC.

The chain uses TRBV7-9 and TRBJ2-7; the match to TRBD1 covers 7 bases. J lost 3 bases, V lost 3 bases, and 8 bases had no gene match. The CDR3 length is 15 residues. Looked up from germline, CDR1 is SEHNR and CDR2 is FQNEAQ (reference sequence). The CDR3 nucleotides read TGTGCCAGCAGCTTGATCCGGGACAGTTACTACGAGCAGTACTTC. It codes for CASSLIRDSYYEQYF.

This sequence joins TRBV6-5 and TRBJ1-1, with 9 bases matching TRBD1. The CDR3 sequence is 14 residues long. Looked up from germline, CDR1 is MNHEY and CDR2 is SVGAGI. V shed 6 bases, J shed 6 bases, and the junction held 8 bases outside the gene matches. The CDR3 protein is CASRADTGGPEAFF. CDR3 bases: TGTGCCAGCAGAGCAGACACAGGGGGCCCTGAAGCTTTCTTT.

The chain is built from TRBV5-5 and TRBJ2-1; 8 bases map to TRBD2. CDR3 length: 15 amino acids. J lost 9 bases, V lost 3 bases, and 11 bases had no gene match. CDR1 is SGHKS and CDR2 is YYEKEE in the germline V gene (reference sequence). Written as DNA, the CDR3 is TGTGCCAGCAGCTCTAGCGGGTCCACTCGAGGTGAGCAGTTCTTC. Protein: CASSSSGSTRGEQFF. Based on the CDR3 plus reference TRBV5-5 and TRBJ2-1, the full variable domain is DAGVTQSPTHLIKTRGQQVTLRCSPISGHKSVSWYQQVLGQGPQFIFQYYEKEERGRGNFPDRFSARQFPNYSSELNVNALLLGDSALYLCASSSSGSTRGEQFFGPGTRLTVL.

The chain joins TRBV29-1 to TRBJ2-5; 8 positions agree with TRBD1. Germline-derived CDR1 and CDR2 are SQVTM and ANQGSEA. After removal of 5 bases from V and 2 bases from J, the junction contained 10 bases not matched to a gene. The CDR3 has 15 residues. In DNA, the CDR3 is TGCAGCGTTCCGGACAGGGAGGCCGATCAAGAGACCCAGTACTTC. Encoded protein: CSVPDREADQETQYF.

V and J are TRBV4-2 and TRBJ2-1; TRBD1 matches 9 bases. V lost 1 base and J lost 8; bases outside the gene matches: 9. The V gene's germline CDR1 is LGHNA and CDR2 YNFKEQ. The CDR3 is 16 amino acids. CDR3 DNA: TGTGCCAGCAGCCAAGCCTACAGACAGGGGGGGGATGAGCAGTTCTTC. Translating gives CASSQAYRQGGDEQFF.

V is TRBV9 and J is TRBJ2-3; weak D call: TRBD2 (5 bases). Trimming pared 3 bases from V and 3 bases from J, leaving 11 bases between. Germline-derived CDR1 and CDR2 are SGDLS and YYNGEE. The length of the CDR3 is 14 residues. The CDR3 loop reads CASSGPGGTDTQYF. CDR3 in DNA: TGTGCCAGCAGCGGACCAGGAGGTACAGATACGCAGTATTTT.